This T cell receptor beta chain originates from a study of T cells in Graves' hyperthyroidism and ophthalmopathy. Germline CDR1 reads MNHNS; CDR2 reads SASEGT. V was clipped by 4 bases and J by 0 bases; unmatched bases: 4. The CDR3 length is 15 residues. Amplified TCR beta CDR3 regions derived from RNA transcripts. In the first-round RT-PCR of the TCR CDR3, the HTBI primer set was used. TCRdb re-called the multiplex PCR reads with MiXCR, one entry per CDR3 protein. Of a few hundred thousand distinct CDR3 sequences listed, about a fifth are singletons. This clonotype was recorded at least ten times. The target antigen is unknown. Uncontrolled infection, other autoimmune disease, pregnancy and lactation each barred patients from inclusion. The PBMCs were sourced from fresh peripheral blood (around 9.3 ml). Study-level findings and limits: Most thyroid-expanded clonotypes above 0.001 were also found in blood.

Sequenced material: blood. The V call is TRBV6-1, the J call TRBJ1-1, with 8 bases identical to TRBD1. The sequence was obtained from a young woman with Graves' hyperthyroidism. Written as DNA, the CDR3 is TGTGCCAGCAGTGCCCCGGGACAGGTGAACACTGAAGCTTTCTTT. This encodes CASSAPGQVNTEAFF.